This TCR beta chain came from a study of Ad26.COV2.S vaccination and SARS-CoV-2 variants. Regarding treatment: roughly 19 received Ad26.COV2.S at low or high dose, single or two shots; about five received placebo; per-sample allocation not given. Collection of the samples took place on day 63 after the first injection of vaccine or placebo. The trim removed 10 bases at V and 6 bases at J, leaving 9 bases unmatched. Germline CDR1 reads SNHLY; CDR2 reads FYNNEI. CDR3 length equals 13 residues. Repertoires were generated with immunoSEQ multiplex PCR, while TCRdb's copy carries only in-frame clones and drops some. This table holds 400,000 to 450,000 clones, around 91% found once. Points from the study as a whole: Following vaccination, spike-specific CD8+ and CD4+ T cell responses reportedly exhibited substantial breadth.

As concerns this clone: Its antigen is not identified.

The receptor was isolated from a person aged 18-60 years who received the Ad26.COV2.S COVID-19 vaccine or a placebo. The input for sequencing was peripheral blood, taken in a trial of Ad26.COV2.S vaccine versus placebo. The chain joins TRBV2 to TRBJ2-3; 8 positions agree with TRBD1. CDR3 protein: CATGQGMGDTQYF. CDR3 nucleotide sequence: TGTGCCACCGGACAGGGTATGGGGGATACGCAGTATTTT.